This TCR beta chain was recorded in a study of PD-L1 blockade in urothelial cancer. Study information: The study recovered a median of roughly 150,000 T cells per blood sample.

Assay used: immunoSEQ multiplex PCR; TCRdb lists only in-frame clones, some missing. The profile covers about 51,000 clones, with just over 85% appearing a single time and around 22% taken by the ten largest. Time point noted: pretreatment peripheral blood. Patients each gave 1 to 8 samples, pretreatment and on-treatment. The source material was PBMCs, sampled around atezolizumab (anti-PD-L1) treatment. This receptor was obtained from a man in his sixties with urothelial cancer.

CDR3 DNA sequence: TGTGCCAGCAGCTTGGACCGGAATCAGCCCCAGCATTTT. This gives the protein CASSLDRNQPQHF. The chain has TRBV5-4 and TRBJ1-5; D not resolved. CDR3 size: 13 residues. The ends were cut back, 0 bases at V and 4 bases at J, with 5 bases in the middle. In germline, CDR1 is SGHNT, CDR2 YYREEE (reference sequence). Variable domain in full (rest from reference TRBV5-4 and TRBJ1-5): ETGVTQSPTHLIKTRGQQVTLRCSSQSGHNTVSWYQQALGQGPQFIFQYYREEENGRGNFPPRFSGLQFPNYSSELNVNALELDDSALYLCASSLDRNQPQHFGDGTRLSIL.